One sample yielded the 29 T cell receptor beta chains listed below, sequenced in a study of T cell responses to AZD1222 COVID-19 vaccine. Produced via immunoSEQ multiplex PCR; TCRdb's table is partial and in-frame only. The sample carries about 120,000 clones, about nine tenths recorded once. Sequenced material: peripheral blood, taken 28 days after the second AZD1222 dose. These receptors were taken from an adult who received the AZD1222 COVID-19 vaccine.

The chain carries TRBV4-2 and TRBJ1-1, with D perhaps matching TRBD1 (6 bases). Germline assignment: CDR1 LGHNA and CDR2 YNFKEQ. The CDR3 has 17 amino acids. Trimming removed 1 base at V and 10 bases at J, with 25 bases between. The DNA for the CDR3 is TGTGCCAGCAGCCAAGTTACAGGGTACAGTTTATCAGCTGGAGCTTTCTTT. Translated, it gives CASSQVTGYSLSAGAFF.

This sequence joins TRBV9 and TRBJ1-1, with a tentative D call TRBD1 (5 bases). Germline V gene lookup returns CDR1 SGDLS and CDR2 YYNGEE. V shed 0 bases and J shed 2 bases, with 8 bases lying between them. The CDR3 spans 14 residues. The CDR3 DNA reads as TGTGCCAGCAGCGTAGAGGGGAGCAACACTGAAGCTTTCTTT. Its protein is CASSVEGSNTEAFF.

The V gene is TRBV7-9, the J gene TRBJ1-5; no clear D gene. The V gene lost 5 bases and the J gene lost 6 bases, with 11 bases spanning the gap. Germline CDR1 reads SEHNR; CDR2 reads FQNEAQ (reference sequence). CDR3 length: 13 residues. The CDR3 reads CASSKDGSQPQHF. The CDR3 nucleotides are TGTGCCAGCAGCAAGGACGGAAGTCAGCCCCAGCATTTT.

The sample holds one count of this clone. The genes are TRBV9 and TRBJ1-4; D possibly corresponds to TRBD1 (6 bases). CDR1 is SGDLS, CDR2 YYNGEE, per germline. V was clipped by 0 bases and J by 7 bases, with 13 bases between them. There are 15 residues in the CDR3. The CDR3 reads CASSVGGGMSEKLFF. CDR3 in DNA: TGTGCCAGCAGCGTAGGAGGGGGGATGAGTGAAAAACTGTTTTTT.

The chain joins TRBV28 to TRBJ1-5; 11 nucleotides agree with TRBD1. The germline V gene has CDR1 MDHEN and CDR2 SYDVKM. The trim removed 10 bases at V and 3 bases at J, leaving 5 bases unmatched. This CDR3 region has 14 residues. CDR3 sequence reads: CATRTGGINQPQHF. Here the CDR3 DNA reads TGTGCCACCAGGACAGGGGGCATCAATCAGCCCCAGCATTTT.

This clone came up once. V is TRBV6-1 and J is TRBJ2-7, with 8 bases lining up with TRBD1. The germline gives CDR1 MNHNS, CDR2 SASEGT. This CDR3 comprises 14 residues. The V gene end was trimmed by 6 bases and the J gene end by 4 bases; junction bases not matched to a gene: 8. CDR3 loop: CASRNAQGAYEQYF. CDR3 DNA: TGTGCCAGCAGGAACGCGCAGGGGGCATACGAGCAGTACTTC.

The chain is built from TRBV5-6 and TRBJ2-1, with 10 bases fitting TRBD2. After removal of 4 bases from V and 5 bases from J, the junction contained 3 bases not matched to a gene. The CDR3 covers 14 residues. Germline CDR1 and CDR2: SGHDT and YYEEEE. CDR3 DNA: TGTGCCAGCAGCCTGGGACTAGCGAACAATGAGCAGTTCTTC. Translation gives CASSLGLANNEQFF.

In this sample, this clone turned up a few times. The V and J genes are TRBV6-5 and TRBJ2-2, with D unclear. Germline CDR1 MNHEY, CDR2 SVGAGI. This CDR3 contains 12 residues. Trimming stripped 9 bases from V and 2 bases from J, with 7 bases between. CDR3 DNA: TGTGCCAGTAGGGCCAACACCGGGGAGCTGTTTTTT. Amino acids: CASRANTGELFF.

This rearrangement joins TRBV7-2 to TRBJ1-3, with D unresolved. V was cut by 5 bases and J by 0 bases, with 11 bases left in between. Germline CDR1 reads SGHTA; CDR2 reads FQGNSA. The CDR3 runs 15 residues. In DNA form, the CDR3 reads TGTGCCAGCAGCGTGAACATTAACTCTGGAAACACCATATATTTT. This gives the protein CASSVNINSGNTIYF.

The chain uses TRBV19 and TRBJ2-1, with D unclear. Per the germline V gene, CDR1 is LNHDA and CDR2 is SQIVND (reference sequence). The CDR3 extends over 15 amino acids. Between the trimmed V and J ends, which lost 1 base and 0 bases, there was a span of 7 bases. The CDR3 loop reads CASSIALSSYNEQFF. The DNA of the CDR3 is TGTGCCAGTAGTATAGCCCTAAGCTCCTACAATGAGCAGTTCTTC. The full variable domain, with the rest looked up from reference TRBV19 and TRBJ2-1, is DGGITQSPKYLFRKEGQNVTLSCEQNLNHDAMYWYRQDPGQGLRLIYYSQIVNDFQKGDIAEGYSVSREKKESFPLTVTSAQKNPTAFYLCASSIALSSYNEQFFGPGTRLTVL.

J is TRBJ1-2 and V is TRBV4-3; tentatively, D is TRBD1 (6 bases). Germline V gene data show CDR1 as LGHNA and CDR2 as YSLEER. The CDR3 has 15 residues. V shed 0 bases and J shed 4 bases, with 12 bases lying between them. This CDR3 reads CASSQDRGWSYGYTF. CDR3 bases: TGCGCCAGCAGCCAAGACAGGGGTTGGAGCTATGGCTACACCTTC.

The chain is built from TRBV9 and TRBJ2-1, with D uncertain. Germline lookup yields CDR1 SGDLS and CDR2 YYNGEE. The CDR3 loop spans 12 amino acids. Trimming took off 0 bases at V and 8 bases at J, with 6 bases between the two ends. CDR3 region: CASSVVGDEQFF. The CDR3 nucleotides are TGTGCCAGCAGCGTAGTTGGCGATGAGCAGTTCTTC. The whole variable domain, filled in from reference TRBV9 and TRBJ2-1, reads DSGVTQTPKHLITATGQRVTLRCSPRSGDLSVYWYQQSLDQGLQFLIQYYNGEERAKGNILERFSAQQFPDLHSELNLSSLELGDSALYFCASSVVGDEQFFGPGTRLTVL.

This chain links TRBV25-1 with TRBJ2-3; D is unclear. Germline CDR1 is MGHDK and CDR2 is SYGVNS. V was clipped by 4 bases and J by 9 bases, with 8 bases between them. The CDR3 totals 11 residues. The CDR3 coding sequence is TGTGCCAGCAGTGTGACTGCCACGCAGTATTTT. Translation gives CASSVTATQYF.

V and J are TRBV4-3 and TRBJ2-5; 7 bases match TRBD2. CDR1 LGHNA and CDR2 YSLEER come from the germline V gene. The CDR3 covers 15 residues. V was pared by 2 bases and J by 3 bases, with 6 bases of the junction left unmatched. This chain's CDR3 is CASSQHTSVKETQYF. As DNA, the CDR3 is TGCGCCAGCAGCCAACATACTAGCGTGAAAGAGACCCAGTACTTC.

This clone was seen a few times. V gene TRBV25-1 combines with J gene TRBJ1-1; D is possibly TRBD1 (6 bases). V was pared by 3 bases and J by 3 bases, with 20 bases between. The germline V gene encodes CDR1 MGHDK and CDR2 SYGVNS. The CDR3 runs 17 residues. The CDR3 nucleotides are TGTGCCAGCAGTGACACAGATGCAGGGGTGGGGTACACTGAAGCTTTCTTT. Translating it yields CASSDTDAGVGYTEAFF.

This chain uses TRBV19 with TRBJ1-1, with unresolved D. The V gene lost 5 bases and the J gene lost 4 bases, with 5 bases spanning the gap. The length of the CDR3 is 11 residues. The V gene's germline CDR1 is LNHDA and CDR2 SQIVND (reference sequence). DNA of the CDR3: TGTGCCAGTAGTTCGGGCACTGAAGCTTTCTTT. It yields the protein CASSSGTEAFF.

CDR3 amino acids: CASSFEAGPNEKLFF. Here the CDR3 DNA reads TGTGCCAGCAGCTTCGAGGCAGGGCCAAATGAAAAACTGTTTTTT. V usage is TRBV7-9 and J usage is TRBJ1-4; maybe TRBD1 (5 bases). Germline CDR1 SEHNR, CDR2 FQNEAQ (reference sequence). The CDR3 spans 15 residues. The ends were cut back, 3 bases at V and 5 bases at J, with 13 bases in the middle.

This clone was observed a few times. CDR3 sequence reads: CASSKDRAYGYTF. CDR3 DNA: TGTGCCAGCAGCAAGGACAGGGCCTATGGCTACACCTTC. The chain joins TRBV7-2 to TRBJ1-2, with 8 bases lining up with TRBD1. The CDR3 covers 13 residues. Trimming took 5 bases from V and 4 from J; bases not matched to a gene: 3. CDR1 SGHTA and CDR2 FQGNSA come from the germline V gene.

The genes are TRBV29-1 and TRBJ1-1; the D gene is possibly TRBD1 (6 bases). Trimming pared 2 bases from V and 0 bases from J, leaving 10 bases between. The germline V gene encodes CDR1 SQVTM and CDR2 ANQGSEA. The CDR3 is made up of 14 amino acids. As DNA, the CDR3 is TGCAGCGTTGAAATGGGGGGCCTGAACACTGAAGCTTTCTTT. Its protein is CSVEMGGLNTEAFF.

The chain employs TRBV27 and TRBJ1-1, with TRBD1 matching 7 bases. The CDR3 is made up of 15 amino acids. V was pared by 7 bases and J by 1 base, with 9 bases of the junction left unmatched. Looked up from germline, CDR1 is MNHEY and CDR2 is SMNVEV (reference sequence). The CDR3 region is CASNPYRGGNTEAFF. Here the CDR3 DNA reads TGTGCCAGCAATCCCTACAGGGGTGGGAACACTGAAGCTTTCTTT.

The chain combines TRBV28 with TRBJ2-7; D may be TRBD1 (6 bases). The ends were cut back, 5 bases at V and 3 bases at J, with 23 bases in the middle. CDR3 size: 17 residues. In germline, CDR1 is MDHEN, CDR2 SYDVKM. The CDR3 nucleotides read TGTGCCAGCAGTCTCTCTTCGGACAGTACAATTAACTACGAGCAGTACTTC. Protein sequence: CASSLSSDSTINYEQYF.

The count of this clone is one. The V gene is TRBV28, the J gene TRBJ1-1; the D gene is possibly TRBD1 (6 bases). The ends were cut back, 3 bases at V and 6 bases at J, with 17 bases in the middle. Germline V lookup: CDR1 MDHEN, CDR2 SYDVKM. The CDR3 contains 15 residues. In DNA form, the CDR3 reads TGTGCCAGCAGTTTGGCCTCCGGGGGCAAATCTGAAGCTTTCTTT. Protein product: CASSLASGGKSEAFF.

The count of this clone is one. The rearrangement links TRBV28 to TRBJ1-2, with a tentative D call TRBD1 (5 bases). CDR3 length: 13 amino acids. Deletions cut 5 bases from V and 7 bases from J, with 14 bases between. CDR1 is MDHEN, CDR2 SYDVKM, per germline. The CDR3 loop reads CASSRGVSGGYTF. For the CDR3, the DNA is TGTGCCAGCAGTCGAGGGGTTTCCGGTGGCTACACCTTC.

The chain is built from TRBV24-1 and TRBJ1-5, with 8 bases that match TRBD1. Germline CDR1 is KGHDR and CDR2 is SFDVKD. The trim removed 3 bases at V and 4 bases at J, leaving 7 bases unmatched. The CDR3 length is 16 residues. CDR3 amino acids: CATSDGRTGWNQPQHF. The CDR3 nucleotides are TGTGCCACCAGTGATGGAAGGACAGGGTGGAATCAGCCCCAGCATTTT.

The chain uses TRBV7-2 and TRBJ2-1; 12 positions agree with TRBD2. The CDR3 is 17 residues long. Germline V CDR1 and CDR2: SGHTA, FQGNSA. V shed 0 bases and J 4 bases; nucleotides not matched to a gene: 4. This CDR3 reads CASSLAGGTSGYNEQFF. The CDR3, as DNA: TGTGCCAGCAGCTTAGCCGGGGGGACTAGCGGGTACAATGAGCAGTTCTTC.

The chain employs TRBV9 and TRBJ1-1; a possible D gene is TRBD1 (5 bases). V shed 4 bases and J shed 6 bases, with 13 bases lying between them. This CDR3 spans 13 amino acids. The germline V gene encodes CDR1 SGDLS and CDR2 YYNGEE. The CDR3 sequence is CASSPRGRAEAFF. Here the CDR3 DNA reads TGTGCCAGCAGCCCCCGGGGGAGGGCTGAAGCTTTCTTT.

This clone was recorded only once. The chain is built from TRBV5-1 and TRBJ2-1; 7 nucleotides match TRBD1. The CDR3 has 15 residues. V shed 8 bases, J shed 3 bases, and the junction held 11 bases outside the gene matches. CDR1 is SGHRS and CDR2 is YFSETQ in the germline V gene. The CDR3 DNA sequence: TGCGCCAGGAAGACAACAGGGGACAACTACAATGAGCAGTTCTTC. It codes for CARKTTGDNYNEQFF.

This sequence joins TRBV24-1 and TRBJ2-3, with D perhaps TRBD2 (6 bases). V was pared by 3 bases and J by 3 bases, with 18 bases between. Germline V CDR1 and CDR2: KGHDR, SFDVKD. The CDR3 is 17 amino acids. The CDR3 sequence is CATSDNRDFFGTDTQYF. The CDR3 DNA is TGTGCCACCAGTGATAACCGGGACTTCTTCGGGACAGATACGCAGTATTTT.

The chain recombines TRBV6-2 or TRBV6-3 with TRBJ1-2, with 8 bases fitting TRBD1. The CDR3 totals 13 residues. The trim removed 6 bases at V and 7 bases at J, leaving 7 bases unmatched. Germline V CDR1 and CDR2: MNHEY, SVGEGT. CDR3 residues: CASSGQGFGGYTF. Here the CDR3 DNA reads TGTGCCAGCAGCGGACAGGGCTTTGGTGGCTACACCTTC.